The 31 T cell receptor beta chains listed next were all sequenced from one sample in a study of T cell responses to AZD1222 COVID-19 vaccine. TCRdb's copy holds only in-frame clones and misses some; the assay was immunoSEQ multiplex PCR. The sample gives around 190,000 clones, 90% to 95% of which show up once; 1.6% is in the top ten. The sample consisted of peripheral blood, taken 28 days after the second AZD1222 dose. The origin of the receptors is an adult who received the AZD1222 COVID-19 vaccine.

The chain employs TRBV27 and TRBJ2-3; D is perhaps TRBD1 (5 bases). The germline CDR1 and CDR2 sequences are MNHEY and SMNVEV (reference sequence). The CDR3 is made up of 16 amino acids. V was shortened by 10 bases and J by 0 bases, with 20 bases between the two germline ends. The CDR3 DNA is TGTGCCACCAAGAGGCAGGGCGTCATAAGCACAGATACGCAGTATTTT. Amino acids: CATKRQGVISTDTQYF.

J is TRBJ2-7 and V is TRBV19, with D possibly TRBD1 on 6 matching bases. Germline loops: CDR1 LNHDA, CDR2 SQIVND (reference sequence). This CDR3 has 13 residues. Trimming took off 3 bases at V and 11 bases at J, with 17 bases between the two ends. The DNA for the CDR3 is TGTGCCAGTAGTATCCAGCTAGCTGGGGGCAAGTACTTC. Its protein product is CASSIQLAGGKYF.

Turning to this clone: Distinct nucleotide sequences in the sample also encode this CDR3. V gene TRBV7-3 combines with J gene TRBJ2-5; the match to TRBD1 covers 9 bases. There are 15 residues in the CDR3. The ends lost 5 bases at V and 4 bases at J; junction bases unmatched: 8. Germline values: CDR1 SGHTA, CDR2 FQGTGA. CDR3 nucleotides: TGTGCCAGCAGCCTAAACAGGGGGCGAGGAGAGACCCAGTACTTC. As protein: CASSLNRGRGETQYF.

The chain has TRBV27 and TRBJ1-1; D unresolved. Germline V gene lookup returns CDR1 MNHEY and CDR2 SMNVEV (reference sequence). V was trimmed by 4 bases and J by 0 bases, leaving 6 bases between them. The CDR3 runs 13 residues. CDR3 coding DNA: TGTGCCAGCAGTTGGCAGATGAACACTGAAGCTTTCTTT. This sequence encodes CASSWQMNTEAFF.

V is TRBV11-2 and J is TRBJ1-6, with D unclear. Trimming removed 3 bases from V and 9 bases from J, with 15 bases in between. Germline V gene lookup returns CDR1 SGHAT and CDR2 FQNNGV. The CDR3 has 15 residues. Here the CDR3 reads CASSFGGSWGSPLHF. CDR3 nucleotides: TGTGCCAGCAGCTTTGGAGGGAGTTGGGGTTCACCCCTCCACTTT.

The chain couples TRBV19 to TRBJ1-1; D might be TRBD1 (5 bases). CDR1 and CDR2 (germline): LNHDA, SQIVND (reference sequence). V was clipped by 3 bases and J by 7 bases, with 12 bases between them. The CDR3 length is 13 residues. This CDR3 is CASSIRSTGEAFF. CDR3 DNA: TGTGCCAGTAGTATTCGATCTACAGGTGAAGCTTTCTTT.

The J gene is TRBJ2-1, the V gene TRBV7-9, with D perhaps matching TRBD1 (6 bases). Per germline, CDR1 SEHNR and CDR2 FQNEAQ (reference sequence). This CDR3 contains 15 residues. Between the trimmed V and J ends, which lost 2 bases and 3 bases, there was a span of 11 bases. CDR3 protein: CASSLYRTDYNEQFF. The CDR3 coding sequence is TGTGCCAGCAGCTTATACCGGACAGACTACAATGAGCAGTTCTTC.

The chain links TRBV5-1 to TRBJ2-1; perhaps TRBD1 as D (6 bases). V was shortened by 0 bases and J by 5 bases, with 9 bases between the two germline ends. Per germline, CDR1 SGHRS and CDR2 YFSETQ. This CDR3 contains 14 residues. The CDR3 spells CASSLAHRDNEQFF. As DNA, the CDR3 is TGCGCCAGCAGCTTGGCTCACAGGGACAATGAGCAGTTCTTC.

The chain links TRBV27 to TRBJ2-1; 15 positions agree with TRBD2. The length of the CDR3 is 18 residues. The trim removed 4 bases at V and 0 bases at J, leaving 4 bases unmatched. Germline CDR1 and CDR2: MNHEY and SMNVEV (reference sequence). CDR3 nucleotide sequence: TGTGCCAGCAGTTGGGGACTAGCGGGGGGCAGCTCCTACAATGAGCAGTTCTTC. Its translation is CASSWGLAGGSSYNEQFF.

Concerning this clone itself: The junction shows a germline mismatch at one end, possibly a read error. The CDR3 DNA follows: TGTGCCAGTAGTATGTCGCTAGCGGGGGTAACAGATACGCGGTATTTT. Its translation is CASSMSLAGVTDTRYF. The chain is built from TRBV19 and TRBJ2-3; 10 bases line up with TRBD2. CDR3 size: 16 residues. Germline V lookup: CDR1 LNHDA, CDR2 SQIVND (reference sequence).

This chain joins TRBV28 and TRBJ1-3; the D is unclear. Germline V lookup: CDR1 MDHEN, CDR2 SYDVKM. This CDR3 contains 14 residues. V lost 6 bases to trimming and J lost 2 bases, with 11 bases between them. The CDR3 DNA is TGTGCCAGCAGCCTGGGCATCGCTGGAAACACCATATATTTT. Translated: CASSLGIAGNTIYF.

J is TRBJ1-1 and V is TRBV25-1; D unclear. Germline V gene sequence: CDR1 MGHDK, CDR2 SYGVNS. V was shortened by 5 bases and J by 6 bases, with 7 bases between the two germline ends. The CDR3 extends over 11 amino acids. The CDR3 here is CASSFYAEAFF. In nucleotides, the CDR3 is TGTGCCAGCAGTTTTTACGCTGAAGCTTTCTTT.

J is TRBJ2-3 and V is TRBV7-9, with D maybe TRBD2 (6 bases). V lost 6 bases and J lost 3, with 16 bases in between. CDR3 length equals 15 residues. Germline CDR1 and CDR2: SEHNR and FQNEAQ (reference sequence). CDR3 in DNA: TGTGCCAGCAGTATCGCCGGGGGAAAGACAGATACGCAGTATTTT. Protein sequence: CASSIAGGKTDTQYF.

This chain joins TRBV5-3 and TRBJ1-1; D is unclear. TRBV5-3 is an open reading frame, and its role is uncertain. This CDR3 has 13 amino acids. The ends were cut back, 5 bases at V and 0 bases at J, with 8 bases in the middle. In DNA, the CDR3 is TGTGCCAGAAGATCGGCCGTGAACACTGAAGCTTTCTTT. This codes for CARRSAVNTEAFF.

The chain uses TRBV27 and TRBJ1-2, with D uncertain. The CDR3 is 15 amino acids. CDR1 MNHEY and CDR2 SMNVEV come from the germline V gene (reference sequence). Trimming pared 8 bases from V and 10 bases from J, leaving 26 bases between. CDR3 sequence reads: CASQRLWAGVDDYTF. The CDR3 DNA reads TGTGCCAGCCAAAGACTCTGGGCGGGTGTTGATGACTACACCTTC.

The DNA for the CDR3 is TGTGCCAGCAGCCCCGGACAGGGGACCCAGAACACTGAAGCTTTCTTT. Translating gives CASSPGQGTQNTEAFF. V and J are TRBV7-9 and TRBJ1-1; 9 nucleotides agree with TRBD1. V shed 5 bases and J 1 base; nucleotides not matched to a gene: 8. Germline V CDR1 and CDR2: SEHNR, FQNEAQ (reference sequence). This CDR3 has 16 amino acids.

The V call is TRBV7-9, the J call TRBJ1-1, with no clear D. Germline values: CDR1 SEHNR, CDR2 FQNEAQ (reference sequence). This CDR3 is built from 12 residues. V lost 5 bases to trimming and J lost 1 base, with 5 bases between them. CDR3 nucleotides: TGTGCCAGCAGCGTACAGAACACTGAAGCTTTCTTT. Translation: CASSVQNTEAFF.

The chain is built from TRBV28 and TRBJ2-5; 11 positions agree with TRBD2. CDR3 size: 16 residues. The germline gives CDR1 MDHEN, CDR2 SYDVKM. With V trimmed by 4 bases and J by 2 bases, 6 bases remained unmatched. In DNA, the CDR3 is TGTGCCAGCAGTTCCAATAGCGGGAGGGTTCAAGAGACCCAGTACTTC. Protein: CASSSNSGRVQETQYF.

This chain joins TRBV15 and TRBJ2-3; D is possibly TRBD1 (5 bases). Trimming removed 5 bases at V and 6 bases at J, with 18 bases between. Germline lookup yields CDR1 LNHNV and CDR2 YYDKDF (reference sequence). This CDR3 spans 15 amino acids. CDR3 in DNA: TGTGCCACCAGCCATGGAAGGGGTGGGTCGGATACGCAGTATTTT. As protein: CATSHGRGGSDTQYF.

The genes are TRBV18 and TRBJ2-5; 11 bases map to TRBD1. The CDR3 totals 15 residues. V gave up 4 bases and J gave up 5 bases; unmatched junction bases: 6. The germline CDR1 and CDR2 sequences are KGHSH and LQKENI. The CDR3 DNA is TGTGCCAGCTCACGAGGGACAGGGGGGTTTGAGACCCAGTACTTC. This translates into CASSRGTGGFETQYF.

V usage is TRBV4-1 and J usage is TRBJ2-7, with D maybe TRBD2 (6 bases). CDR1 and CDR2 (germline): MGHRA, YSYEKL. The length of the CDR3 is 15 residues. V dropped 0 bases and J dropped 2 bases, with 11 bases sitting between them. The chain's CDR3 is CASSQDPPGAYEQYF. The CDR3 coding sequence is TGCGCCAGCAGCCAAGACCCTCCGGGGGCCTACGAGCAGTACTTC.

The rearrangement links TRBV2 to TRBJ1-4; D unclear. Looked up from germline, CDR1 is SNHLY and CDR2 is FYNNEI. This CDR3 comprises 16 residues. V lost 6 bases to trimming and J lost 9 bases, with 23 bases between them. The CDR3 DNA is TGTGCCAGCAGGGATGGAGTGGTAGTTCGGGATAAAAAACTGTTTTTT. This gives the protein CASRDGVVVRDKKLFF.

The chain combines TRBV4-1 with TRBJ2-5, with D uncertain. Germline values: CDR1 MGHRA, CDR2 YSYEKL. V gave up 0 bases and J gave up 5 bases, with 4 bases separating them. The CDR3 has 12 residues. The CDR3 region has the DNA TGCGCCAGCAGCCAAGATATGGAGACCCAGTACTTC. Its translation is CASSQDMETQYF.

The chain carries TRBV7-9 and TRBJ2-1; D unresolved. The V end lost 5 bases, the J end lost 0 bases, and 11 bases lay between the germline ends. This CDR3 comprises 15 residues. The germline V gene encodes CDR1 SEHNR and CDR2 FQNEAQ (reference sequence). The CDR3 protein is CASSRSGNSYNEQFF. For the CDR3, the DNA is TGTGCCAGCAGCCGATCAGGAAACTCCTACAATGAGCAGTTCTTC.

V usage is TRBV27 and J usage is TRBJ2-7; D ambiguous. V was trimmed by 1 base and J by 2 bases, leaving 12 bases between them. Germline V gene lookup returns CDR1 MNHEY and CDR2 SMNVEV (reference sequence). The CDR3 runs to 15 residues. This CDR3 reads CASSLLPQITYEQYF. The CDR3, as DNA: TGTGCCAGCAGTTTATTGCCACAGATCACCTACGAGCAGTACTTC.

The V gene is TRBV18, the J gene TRBJ1-1; D gene uncertain. Trimming stripped 3 bases from V and 0 bases from J, with 8 bases between. Germline V gene lookup returns CDR1 KGHSH and CDR2 LQKENI. The CDR3 runs to 14 residues. The CDR3 reads CASSPDRVNTEAFF. In DNA form, the CDR3 reads TGTGCCAGCTCACCCGACCGCGTGAACACTGAAGCTTTCTTT.

The gene calls are TRBV2 and TRBJ2-3; a possible D gene is TRBD1 (5 bases). The CDR3 has 16 residues. Germline lookup yields CDR1 SNHLY and CDR2 FYNNEI. V lost 7 bases and J 0 bases, leaving 17 bases between the germline ends. The CDR3: CASMLGPLLSTDTQYF. In DNA form, the CDR3 reads TGTGCCAGCATGTTGGGGCCTCTCCTTAGCACAGATACGCAGTATTTT.

This clone appeared a few times. The chain uses TRBV5-4 and TRBJ1-2, with TRBD1 matching 9 bases. The germline V gene has CDR1 SGHNT and CDR2 YYREEE (reference sequence). There are 14 residues in the CDR3. The ends lost 5 bases at V and 6 bases at J; junction bases unmatched: 8. The CDR3 spells CASRRTGDVHGYTF. DNA of the CDR3: TGTGCCAGCAGGAGGACAGGGGATGTACATGGCTACACCTTC.

This chain connects TRBV2 to TRBJ1-5; TRBD1 agrees at 8 bases. The CDR3 is 15 amino acids. The trim removed 7 bases at V and 2 bases at J, leaving 7 bases unmatched. The germline CDR1 and CDR2 sequences are SNHLY and FYNNEI. The CDR3 reads CASKVQGVGNQPQHF. The CDR3, as DNA: TGTGCCAGCAAAGTACAGGGGGTTGGCAATCAGCCCCAGCATTTT.

The chain employs TRBV5-1 and TRBJ1-1; D possibly corresponds to TRBD1 (5 bases). The CDR3 spans 15 residues. Germline V gene sequence: CDR1 SGHRS, CDR2 YFSETQ. Deletions cut 4 bases from V and 1 base from J, with 14 bases between. CDR3 region: CASSRGVFGNTEAFF. The CDR3 DNA follows: TGCGCCAGCAGCAGAGGGGTGTTCGGGAACACTGAAGCTTTCTTT.

The V and J genes are TRBV28 and TRBJ2-7; unclear D gene. There are 15 residues in the CDR3. Between the trimmed V and J ends, which lost 4 bases and 0 bases, there was a span of 13 bases. Germline V gene sequence: CDR1 MDHEN, CDR2 SYDVKM. CDR3 bases: TGTGCCAGCAGTTCCAACTTCCAAATCTCCTACGAGCAGTACTTC. Its translation: CASSSNFQISYEQYF.